This T cell receptor (beta chain) appears in the sequencing data of a study of cytomegalovirus exposure and HLA in healthy donors. Study-level findings and limits: The study designated 164 TCR beta chains cytomegalovirus-associated.

Repertoires were generated with immunoSEQ multiplex PCR, while TCRdb's copy carries only in-frame clones and drops some. The table has 200,000 to 250,000 clones, approximately 80% seen once. Note on this clone: Its target is unknown.

The clonotype originates from a woman aged 25-40 years in good health and CMV-seropositive. Sequenced: PBMCs.

CDR3 in amino acids: CASSPVDGRDGEQFF. The CDR3 nucleotides are TGTGCCAGCTCACCAGTAGACGGCCGGGACGGTGAGCAGTTCTTC. The chain has TRBV18 and TRBJ2-1; D possibly uses TRBD1 or TRBD2 (5 bases each). V lost 2 bases and J 9 bases, leaving 17 bases between the germline ends. CDR1 and CDR2 (germline): KGHSH, LQKENI. The CDR3 runs 15 residues. Supplemented by reference TRBV18 and TRBJ2-1, the full variable domain reads NAGVMQNPRHLVRRRGQEARLRCSPMKGHSHVYWYRQLPEEGLKFMVYLQKENIIDESGMPKERFSAEFPKEGPSILRIQQVVRGDSAAYFCASSPVDGRDGEQFFGPGTRLTVL.